Detailed here is one T cell receptor (beta chain). The data were taken from a study of T cell changes during pregnancy in multiple sclerosis. Per the germline V gene, CDR1 is SGHAT and CDR2 is FQDESV (reference sequence). V lost 6 bases to trimming and J lost 0 bases; unmatched junction nucleotides: 10. The CDR3 has 16 amino acids. The data were produced by immunoSEQ multiplex PCR, yet TCRdb's version contains in-frame clones alone and is incomplete. The table shows more than 75,000 clones, with about 95% occurring only once. The chain has TRBV11-1 and TRBJ1-1, with 7 bases matching TRBD1. The sequence was collected from a female donor with multiple sclerosis, enrolled in a pregnancy study. The sequenced sample was peripheral blood, obtained in the third trimester of pregnancy. CDR3 in DNA: TGTGCCAGCAGTTTGAGACAGGGTTTCATGAACACTGAAGCTTTCTTT. Its translation: CASSLRQGFMNTEAFF. The complete variable domain, with remaining parts taken from reference TRBV11-1 and TRBJ1-1, reads EAEVAQSPRYKITEKSQAVAFWCDPISGHATLYWYRQILGQGPELLVQFQDESVVDDSQLPKDRFSAERLKGVDSTLKIQPAELGDSAMYLCASSLRQGFMNTEAFFGQGTRLTVV.